These 25 T cell receptor beta chains share one sample of origin, sequenced in a study of T cell responses to AZD1222 COVID-19 vaccine. Clones were read by immunoSEQ multiplex PCR, and TCRdb kept only the in-frame ones, dropping some. This sample has 77,000 or so clones, with approximately 90% found just once. The sequences come from peripheral blood, collected 28 days after the second AZD1222 dose. The receptors originated from an adult who received the AZD1222 COVID-19 vaccine.

The rearrangement uses TRBV20-1 and TRBJ1-2; TRBD1 matches 8 bases. Losses at the gene ends were 3 bases for V and 8 bases for J; bases not matched to a gene: 11. CDR1 and CDR2 from the germline V gene are DFQATT and SNEGSKA (reference sequence). The CDR3 runs to 14 residues. CDR3 region: CSASQGQEVLGYTF. The CDR3 nucleotides are TGCAGTGCTAGTCAGGGACAGGAAGTCCTAGGCTACACCTTC.

The V and J genes are TRBV27 and TRBJ2-7, with 7 bases that match TRBD1. Germline-derived CDR1 and CDR2 are MNHEY and SMNVEV (reference sequence). Germline trimming cut 9 bases from V and 2 bases from J; bases unmatched to any gene: 7. The CDR3 sequence is 13 residues long. The CDR3 loop is CARPDRITYEQYF. DNA for the CDR3: TGTGCCAGGCCGGACAGGATAACCTACGAGCAGTACTTC.

This sequence joins TRBV15 and TRBJ1-5; D may be TRBD1 (5 bases). Germline V gives CDR1 LNHNV, CDR2 YYDKDF (reference sequence). The CDR3 has 12 residues. Trimming took off 3 bases at V and 9 bases at J, with 9 bases between the two ends. The CDR3 sequence: CATSSGRGPQHF. CDR3 nucleotides: TGTGCCACCAGCAGTGGGAGGGGGCCCCAGCATTTT.

The chain uses TRBV27 and TRBJ2-1; the D gene is possibly TRBD2 (5 bases). This CDR3 contains 13 residues. Deletions cut 3 bases from V and 6 bases from J, with 9 bases between. Germline V gene sequence: CDR1 MNHEY, CDR2 SMNVEV (reference sequence). The CDR3 reads CASSFDGLNEQFF. CDR3 nucleotide sequence: TGTGCCAGCAGTTTTGACGGACTCAATGAGCAGTTCTTC.

The chain is built from TRBV7-9 and TRBJ1-2; a possible D gene is TRBD1 (6 bases). CDR1 and CDR2 from the germline V gene are SEHNR and FQNEAQ (reference sequence). The CDR3 length is 14 residues. With 11 bases removed from V and 8 bases from J, the gap between germline ends came to 24 bases. In DNA, the CDR3 is TGTGCCGGATCCGGGACACCCGTCACTAGGGGCTACACCTTC. Protein sequence: CAGSGTPVTRGYTF.

The chain recombines TRBV2 with TRBJ1-1; D uncertain. CDR3 length equals 13 residues. The germline CDR1 and CDR2 sequences are SNHLY and FYNNEI. V was trimmed by 4 bases and J by 1 base, leaving 7 bases between them. The CDR3 sequence: CASSAQPNTEAFF. The CDR3 coding sequence is TGTGCCAGCAGTGCACAGCCGAACACTGAAGCTTTCTTT.

A few counts support this clone. The V and J genes are TRBV4-3 and TRBJ1-3; weak D call: TRBD1 (6 bases). The CDR3 loop spans 14 amino acids. CDR1 LGHNA and CDR2 YSLEER come from the germline V gene. Between the trimmed V and J ends, which lost 4 bases and 0 bases, there was a span of 7 bases. The CDR3 is CASSRDTSGNTIYF. In nucleotides, the CDR3 is TGCGCCAGCAGCCGGGACACCTCTGGAAACACCATATATTTT.

V usage is TRBV28 and J usage is TRBJ2-7; either TRBD1 or TRBD2 may fit D (5 bases each). V lost 5 bases to trimming and J lost 4 bases, with 18 bases between them. Germline-derived CDR1 and CDR2 are MDHEN and SYDVKM. The CDR3 sequence is 15 residues long. The CDR3 reads CASSPPGPAPYEQYF. The CDR3 nucleotides are TGTGCCAGCAGTCCGCCGGGACCAGCTCCTTACGAGCAGTACTTC. Full variable domain (outside the CDR3, taken from reference TRBV28 and TRBJ2-7): DVKVTQSSRYLVKRTGEKVFLECVQDMDHENMFWYRQDPGLGLRLIYFSYDVKMKEKGDIPEGYSVSREKKERFSLILESASTNQTSMYLCASSPPGPAPYEQYFGPGTRLTVT.

This chain uses TRBV28 with TRBJ2-7, with D unresolved. The V end was cut by 3 bases, the J end by 4 bases, with 7 bases between. CDR3 length: 12 amino acids. Germline lookup yields CDR1 MDHEN and CDR2 SYDVKM. CDR3 in amino acids: CASSFIGYEQYF. CDR3 DNA: TGTGCCAGCAGTTTTATCGGGTACGAGCAGTACTTC.

This clone was seen a single time. This CDR3 reads CASSEVFGEETQYF. Here the CDR3 DNA reads TGTGCCAGCAGTGAGGTCTTCGGGGAAGAGACCCAGTACTTC. The chain employs TRBV27 and TRBJ2-5; possible D gene TRBD2, 5 bases. The CDR3 has 14 residues. Germline loops: CDR1 MNHEY, CDR2 SMNVEV (reference sequence). Trimming cost V 5 bases and J 3 bases, with 13 bases left between them.

This clone was seen only a few times. This chain connects TRBV5-1 to TRBJ2-5, with 8 positions matching TRBD1. Germline loops: CDR1 SGHRS, CDR2 YFSETQ. The CDR3 length is 15 residues. After removal of 1 base from V and 4 bases from J, the junction contained 6 bases not matched to a gene. CDR3 residues: CASSLSDRGAETQYF. The CDR3 DNA is TGCGCCAGCAGCTTGAGCGACAGGGGAGCAGAGACCCAGTACTTC.

The V call is TRBV9, the J call TRBJ1-3, with D perhaps matching TRBD1 (5 bases). Germline V gene lookup returns CDR1 SGDLS and CDR2 YYNGEE. Between the trimmed V and J ends, which lost 0 bases and 2 bases, there was a span of 9 bases. The CDR3 consists of 15 residues. CDR3 coding DNA: TGTGCCAGCAGCGTAGGACAGAGTCCTGGAAACACCATATATTTT. Residues: CASSVGQSPGNTIYF.

The rearrangement uses TRBV5-6 and TRBJ2-7; 7 nucleotides align to TRBD1. The V gene end was trimmed by 4 bases and the J gene end by 4 bases; junction bases not matched to a gene: 8. Looked up from germline, CDR1 is SGHDT and CDR2 is YYEEEE. CDR3 length equals 14 residues. The CDR3 region has the DNA TGTGCCAGCAGCACAGGGGCTGGGGAATACGAGCAGTACTTC. Translated: CASSTGAGEYEQYF.

The sample holds one count of this clone. The chain is built from TRBV19 and TRBJ2-7; 8 nucleotides line up with TRBD2. The CDR3 is made up of 15 amino acids. Germline CDR1 and CDR2: LNHDA and SQIVND (reference sequence). Trimming removed 5 bases from V and 1 base from J; junction bases left unmatched: 7. The CDR3 DNA is TGTGCCAGTAGTTTCCTACTAGCGGCATCCTACGAGCAGTACTTC. As protein: CASSFLLAASYEQYF.

The CDR3 bases are TGTGCCAGCAGCGTGGGTTTCGCTGGCTACACCTTC. Protein product: CASSVGFAGYTF. V usage is TRBV9 and J usage is TRBJ1-2, with unresolved D. The germline V and J ends were trimmed by 2 bases and 7 bases, with 9 bases remaining between them. Germline V CDR1 and CDR2: SGDLS, YYNGEE. The CDR3 length is 12 residues.

The V and J genes are TRBV5-1 and TRBJ2-7; unclear D gene. The CDR3 extends over 13 amino acids. The V gene lost 0 bases and the J gene lost 5 bases, with 9 bases spanning the gap. The V gene's germline CDR1 is SGHRS and CDR2 YFSETQ. The DNA of the CDR3 is TGCGCCAGCAGCTTGGGGGCGCAGGACGAGCAGTACTTC. It codes for CASSLGAQDEQYF.

The V call is TRBV28, the J call TRBJ1-3; D is uncertain. V lost 2 bases to trimming and J lost 6 bases, with 14 bases between them. Germline V gene sequence: CDR1 MDHEN, CDR2 SYDVKM. This CDR3 spans 15 amino acids. CDR3 region: CASSLIWRDLNTIYF. DNA of the CDR3: TGTGCCAGCAGTTTAATATGGAGGGATCTAAACACCATATATTTT.

This chain joins TRBV2 and TRBJ1-5; unclear D gene. V was clipped by 4 bases and J by 9 bases, with 13 bases between them. This CDR3 region has 13 residues. Looked up from germline, CDR1 is SNHLY and CDR2 is FYNNEI. The CDR3 loop is CASSGRRMMPQHF. The DNA for the CDR3 is TGTGCCAGCAGTGGACGGCGTATGATGCCCCAGCATTTT.

The rearrangement uses TRBV3-1 (or the pseudogene TRBV3-2) and TRBJ2-7, with 9 bases matching TRBD2. This CDR3 contains 18 residues. V lost 0 bases to trimming and J lost 1 base; unmatched junction nucleotides: 10. CDR1 and CDR2 (germline): LGHDT, YNNKEL (reference sequence). In nucleotides, the CDR3 is TGTGCCAGCAGCCAAGACCCCCCAGCGGGAGGTCCTTCCTACGAGCAGTACTTC. Translated: CASSQDPPAGGPSYEQYF.

CDR3 in DNA: TGTGCCAGCAGCTATTCACATAAGGGGGGTGAGCAGTACTTC. As protein: CASSYSHKGGEQYF. J is TRBJ2-7 and V is TRBV28; the D call may be TRBD1 or TRBD2 (6 bases each). The CDR3 has 14 residues. Trimming took off 6 bases at V and 7 bases at J, with 19 bases between the two ends. Germline lookup yields CDR1 MDHEN and CDR2 SYDVKM. The full variable domain, completed using reference TRBV28 and TRBJ2-7, is DVKVTQSSRYLVKRTGEKVFLECVQDMDHENMFWYRQDPGLGLRLIYFSYDVKMKEKGDIPEGYSVSREKKERFSLILESASTNQTSMYLCASSYSHKGGEQYFGPGTRLTVT.

The chain combines TRBV20-1 with TRBJ1-4, with no clear D. Per germline, CDR1 DFQATT and CDR2 SNEGSKA (reference sequence). V was cut by 6 bases and J by 7 bases, with 6 bases left in between. The CDR3 contains 10 residues. In DNA, the CDR3 is TGCAGTGCAGACGGTGAAAAACTGTTTTTT. Amino acids: CSADGEKLFF.

This chain connects TRBV19 to TRBJ2-1; D is uncertain. CDR1 is LNHDA and CDR2 is SQIVND in the germline V gene (reference sequence). The CDR3 extends over 15 amino acids. The germline V and J ends were trimmed by 2 bases and 2 bases, with 10 bases remaining between them. In DNA, the CDR3 is TGTGCCAGTAGTATAACTCGGACCCCCTACAATGAGCAGTTCTTC. It translates to CASSITRTPYNEQFF.

The genes are TRBV5-1 and TRBJ2-7; tentatively, D is TRBD1 (6 bases). Per germline, CDR1 SGHRS and CDR2 YFSETQ. CDR3 length: 15 amino acids. Trimming removed 0 bases at V and 2 bases at J, with 12 bases between. CDR3 bases: TGCGCCAGCAGCTTGGCACAGGGAACGGCCTACGAGCAGTACTTC. This gives the protein CASSLAQGTAYEQYF.

The rearrangement links TRBV18 to TRBJ2-7; D is perhaps TRBD1 or TRBD2 (5 bases each). Germline CDR1 reads KGHSH; CDR2 reads LQKENI. The CDR3 runs to 13 residues. V shed 2 bases and J shed 3 bases, with 8 bases lying between them. In DNA form, the CDR3 reads TGTGCCAGCTCACCAGGGGGAGACTACGAGCAGTACTTC. Protein product: CASSPGGDYEQYF.

About this clone itself: One end of the junction fails to match germline, which may point to a read error. The genes are TRBV13 and TRBJ2-7; 8 bases are a match to TRBD2. The germline gives CDR1 PRHDT, CDR2 FYEKMQ (reference sequence). This CDR3 is 16 amino acids long. In DNA form, the CDR3 reads TGTACCAGCAGCGCCGGGAGGGAGGCCACCTCCTACGAGCAGTACTTC. Protein product: CTSSAGREATSYEQYF. The full variable domain, its missing parts supplied by reference TRBV13 and TRBJ2-7, is AAGVIQSPRHLIKEKRETATLKCYPIPRHDTVYWYQQGPGQDPQFLISFYEKMQSDKGSIPDRFSAQQFSDYHSELNMSSLELGDSALYFCTSSAGREATSYEQYFGPGTRLTVT.